One TCR beta chain is described in this entry. A single count supports this clone. The antigen this receptor binds is unknown. No base qualities exist here, and no much larger clone lies one base off it. The data derive from a study of blood T cell repertoires in COVID-19 (dated by TCRdb to between 2020 and 2021). Turning to the overall study: The collaborator samples originated in the United States, Italy and Spain and spanned the acute and convalescent phases of COVID-19. The material from the prospective study consisted of cDNA or gDNA derived from T cells, B-cell-depleted T cells, or PBMCs. Where HLA class I and class II types were available, the types were taken from metadata supplied by the sample provider, not from assay-based typing. Deeply sampled blood TCRbeta repertoires from subjects exposed to, actively infected with, or recovered from COVID-19 were included in the dataset. The samples were drawn from two sources: the first 160 participants of the ongoing ImmuneRACE study, and some 1,300 subjects contributed by 6 global collaborators. The repertoires were made available in a free public database intended to serve as a resource for research on the immune response to SARS-CoV-2. Sample metadata almost always included a de-identified subject ID, COVID-19 status, age in years and sex. The paper as a whole reports these results and caveats: Clinical and demographic metadata were provided uncurated, with the amount varying by source and participant.

Its CDR3 holds 14 amino acids, cysteine through phenylalanine. The DNA shown is the 42-base CDR3, in frame from base 1. The germline V gene (reference sequence) specifies LNHDA as CDR1 and SQIVND as CDR2. V is clipped by 7 bases and J by 0 bases, and the sequence between their germline boundaries is 10 bases long. The immunoSEQ Assay, a bias-controlled multiplex PCR, was used to amplify TCRbeta CDR3 regions from genomic DNA. For the original study's pipeline: The number of nucleated cells in each sample was estimated by amplification of reference gene primers within the assay. To quantify the absolute abundance of each unique TCRbeta CDR3 rearrangement, sequence reads were collapsed and filtered. For each sample, productive Simpson clonality was calculated as the square root of Simpson's diversity index over productive rearrangements. The source is immuneACCESS, and TCRdb retained only in-frame sequences with V and J called. Part of the clones is not carried over; for the studies checked, unresolved V genes explain less than half of this, and the remainder is unexplained. V and J calls plus clone size are reproduced from that table; the DNA served to infer D and trimming. Counted in this sample were 230,000 or so clones; 90% of them appeared once. The ten largest clones add up to 2.1% of the sample.

One collaborating source in Seattle enrolled patients during active infection and followed them longitudinally through the course of disease. The collaborating institutions used their own protocols to collect whole blood in K2EDTA tubes. For TCRbeta analysis, collaborators shipped samples as frozen whole blood, isolated PBMCs, or DNA extracted from either of those sample types. The sequence was obtained from a woman aged 55-70 years with COVID-19, enrolled during active disease. The chain couples TRBV19 to TRBJ1-3; confidence is insufficient to name the D gene. Sequencing used peripheral blood. The CDR3 sequence is CASTDTSSGNTIYF. In nucleotide form, the sequence is TGTGCCAGTACCGACACATCCTCTGGAAACACCATATATTTT. The full variable domain, completed from the reference TRBV19 and TRBJ1-3 proteins outside the CDR3, reads DGGITQSPKYLFRKEGQNVTLSCEQNLNHDAMYWYRQDPGQGLRLIYYSQIVNDFQKGDIAEGYSVSREKKESFPLTVTSAQKNPTAFYLCASTDTSSGNTIYFGEGSWLTVV.